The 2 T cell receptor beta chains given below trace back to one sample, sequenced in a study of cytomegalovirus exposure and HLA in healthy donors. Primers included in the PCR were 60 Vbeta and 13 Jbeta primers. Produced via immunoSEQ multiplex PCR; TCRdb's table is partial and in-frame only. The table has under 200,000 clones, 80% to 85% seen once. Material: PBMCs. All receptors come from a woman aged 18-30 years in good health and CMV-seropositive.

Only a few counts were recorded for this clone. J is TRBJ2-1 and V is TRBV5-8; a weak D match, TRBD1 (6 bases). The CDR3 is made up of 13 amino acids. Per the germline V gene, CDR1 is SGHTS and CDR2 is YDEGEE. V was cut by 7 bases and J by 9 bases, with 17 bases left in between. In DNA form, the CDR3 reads TGTGCCAGCCACATTCCACAGGGTGGTGAGCAGTTCTTC. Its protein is CASHIPQGGEQFF.

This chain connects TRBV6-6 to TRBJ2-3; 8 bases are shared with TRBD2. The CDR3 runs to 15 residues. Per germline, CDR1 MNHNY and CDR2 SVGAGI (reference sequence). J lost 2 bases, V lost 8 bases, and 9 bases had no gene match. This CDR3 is CASCLSGAVTDTQYF. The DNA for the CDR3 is TGTGCCAGCTGCCTTAGCGGGGCCGTCACAGATACGCAGTATTTT.